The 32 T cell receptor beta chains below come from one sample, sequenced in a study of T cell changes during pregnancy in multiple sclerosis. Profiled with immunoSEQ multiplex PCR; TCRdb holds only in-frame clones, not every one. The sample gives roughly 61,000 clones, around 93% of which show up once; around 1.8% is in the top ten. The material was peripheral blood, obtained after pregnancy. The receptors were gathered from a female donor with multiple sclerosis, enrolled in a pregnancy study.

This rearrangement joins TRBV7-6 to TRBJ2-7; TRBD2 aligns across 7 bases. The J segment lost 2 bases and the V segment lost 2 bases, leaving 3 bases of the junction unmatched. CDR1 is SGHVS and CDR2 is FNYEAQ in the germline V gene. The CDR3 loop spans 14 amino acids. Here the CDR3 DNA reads TGTGCCAGCAGCTTAAGCGCGGGAGCCTACGAGCAGTACTTC. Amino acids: CASSLSAGAYEQYF.

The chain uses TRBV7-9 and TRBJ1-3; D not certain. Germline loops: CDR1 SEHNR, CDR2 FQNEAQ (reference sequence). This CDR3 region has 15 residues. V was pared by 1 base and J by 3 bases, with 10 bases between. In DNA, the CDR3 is TGTGCCAGCAGCTTAGGACTAATCGGTGGAAACACCATATATTTT. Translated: CASSLGLIGGNTIYF.

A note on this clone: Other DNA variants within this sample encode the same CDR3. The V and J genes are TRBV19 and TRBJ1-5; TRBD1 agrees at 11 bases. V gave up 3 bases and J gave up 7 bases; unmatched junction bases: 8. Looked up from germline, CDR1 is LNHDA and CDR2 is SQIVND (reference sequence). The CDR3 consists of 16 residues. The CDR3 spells CASSIPGQGARQPQHF. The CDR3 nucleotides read TGTGCCAGTAGTATTCCTGGACAGGGGGCGAGACAGCCCCAGCATTTT.

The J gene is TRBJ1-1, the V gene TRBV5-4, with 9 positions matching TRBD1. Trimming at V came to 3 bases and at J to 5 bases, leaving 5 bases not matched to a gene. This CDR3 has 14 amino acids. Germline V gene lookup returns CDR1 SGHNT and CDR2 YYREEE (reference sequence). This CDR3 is CASSSGQGWTEAFF. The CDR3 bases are TGTGCCAGCAGCTCGGGACAGGGATGGACTGAAGCTTTCTTT.

This CDR3 is CASSLTGQNQPQHF. As DNA, the CDR3 is TGTGCCAGCAGCTTGACAGGGCAAAATCAGCCCCAGCATTTT. The chain carries TRBV7-2 and TRBJ1-5, with 7 bases matching TRBD1. CDR1 and CDR2 from the germline V gene are SGHTA and FQGNSA. J was trimmed by 4 bases and V by 3 bases; bases with no gene match: 3. The CDR3 consists of 14 residues.

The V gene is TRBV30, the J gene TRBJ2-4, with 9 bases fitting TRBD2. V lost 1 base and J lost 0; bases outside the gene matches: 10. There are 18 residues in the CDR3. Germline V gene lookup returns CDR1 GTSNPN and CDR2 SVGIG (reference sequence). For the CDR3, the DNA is TGTGCCTGGAGTGAGGCTAGCGGGATAAAACTAGCCAAAAACATTCAGTACTTC. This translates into CAWSEASGIKLAKNIQYF.

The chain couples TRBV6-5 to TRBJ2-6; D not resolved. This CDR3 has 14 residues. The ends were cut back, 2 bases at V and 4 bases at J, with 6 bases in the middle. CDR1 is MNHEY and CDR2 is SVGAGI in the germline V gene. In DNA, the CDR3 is TGTGCCAGCAGTTACGAGGCAGGGGCCAACGTCCTGACTTTC. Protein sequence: CASSYEAGANVLTF.

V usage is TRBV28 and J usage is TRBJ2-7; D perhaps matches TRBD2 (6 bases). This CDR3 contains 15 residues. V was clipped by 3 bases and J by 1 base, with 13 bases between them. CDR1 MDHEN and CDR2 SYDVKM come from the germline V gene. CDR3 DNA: TGTGCCAGCAGTTTGAGGCGGGGCAGTTCCTACGAGCAGTACTTC. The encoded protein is CASSLRRGSSYEQYF.

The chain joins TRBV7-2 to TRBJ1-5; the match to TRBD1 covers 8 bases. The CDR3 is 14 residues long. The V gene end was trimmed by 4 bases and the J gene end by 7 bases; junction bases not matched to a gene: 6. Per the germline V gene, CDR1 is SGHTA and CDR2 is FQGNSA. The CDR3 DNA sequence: TGTGCCAGCAGCTCCGACAGGGGAAGCCAGCCCCAGCATTTT. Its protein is CASSSDRGSQPQHF.

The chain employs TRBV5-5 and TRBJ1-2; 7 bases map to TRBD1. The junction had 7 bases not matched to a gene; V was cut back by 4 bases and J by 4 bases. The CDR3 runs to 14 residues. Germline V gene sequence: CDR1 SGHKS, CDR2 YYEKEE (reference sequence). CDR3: CASSAPGQSYGYTF. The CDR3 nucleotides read TGTGCCAGCAGCGCACCGGGACAGAGCTATGGCTACACCTTC.

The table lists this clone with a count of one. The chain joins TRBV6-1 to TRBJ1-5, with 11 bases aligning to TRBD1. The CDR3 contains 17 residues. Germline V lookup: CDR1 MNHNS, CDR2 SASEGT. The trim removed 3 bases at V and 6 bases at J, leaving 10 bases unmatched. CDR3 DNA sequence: TGTGCCAGCAGTGACTGGGGACAGGGGGGAATGGGTCAGCCCCAGCATTTT. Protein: CASSDWGQGGMGQPQHF.

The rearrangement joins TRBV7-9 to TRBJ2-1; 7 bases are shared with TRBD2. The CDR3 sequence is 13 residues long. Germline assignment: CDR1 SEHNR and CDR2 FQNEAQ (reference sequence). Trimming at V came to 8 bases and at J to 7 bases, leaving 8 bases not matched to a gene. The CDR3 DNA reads TGTGCCAGCTCCGGCGGGAGTAGTAATGAGCAGTTCTTC. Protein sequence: CASSGGSSNEQFF.

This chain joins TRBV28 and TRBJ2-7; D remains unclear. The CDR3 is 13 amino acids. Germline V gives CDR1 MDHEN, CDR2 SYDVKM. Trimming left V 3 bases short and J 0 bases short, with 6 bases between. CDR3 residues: CASSLTGSYEQYF. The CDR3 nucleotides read TGTGCCAGCAGTTTGACTGGCTCCTACGAGCAGTACTTC.

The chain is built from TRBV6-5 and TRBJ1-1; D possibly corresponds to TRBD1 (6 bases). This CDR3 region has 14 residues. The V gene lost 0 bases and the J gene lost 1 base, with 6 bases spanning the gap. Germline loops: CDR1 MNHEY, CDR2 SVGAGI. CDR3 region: CASSYSGGNTEAFF. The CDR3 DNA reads TGTGCCAGCAGTTACTCAGGGGGGAACACTGAAGCTTTCTTT.

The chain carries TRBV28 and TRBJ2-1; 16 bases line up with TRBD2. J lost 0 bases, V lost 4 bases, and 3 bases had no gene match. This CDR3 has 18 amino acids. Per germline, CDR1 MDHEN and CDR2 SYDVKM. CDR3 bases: TGTGCCAGCAGTTGGGGACTAGCGGGAGGGAGCTCCTACAATGAGCAGTTCTTC. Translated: CASSWGLAGGSSYNEQFF.

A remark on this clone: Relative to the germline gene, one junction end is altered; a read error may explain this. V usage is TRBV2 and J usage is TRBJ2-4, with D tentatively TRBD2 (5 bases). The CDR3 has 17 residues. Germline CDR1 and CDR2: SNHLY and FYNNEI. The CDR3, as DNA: TGTGCCAGCAGGGAAGGAGCAAGCGGAGGAGCCAAAAACATTCAGTACTTC. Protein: CASREGASGGAKNIQYF.

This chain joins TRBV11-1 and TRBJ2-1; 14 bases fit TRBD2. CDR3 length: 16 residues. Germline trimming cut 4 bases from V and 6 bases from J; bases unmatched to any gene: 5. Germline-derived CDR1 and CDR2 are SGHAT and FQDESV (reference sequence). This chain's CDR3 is CASSSGLAGGGNEQFF. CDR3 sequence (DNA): TGTGCCAGCAGCTCCGGACTAGCGGGAGGCGGCAATGAGCAGTTCTTC.

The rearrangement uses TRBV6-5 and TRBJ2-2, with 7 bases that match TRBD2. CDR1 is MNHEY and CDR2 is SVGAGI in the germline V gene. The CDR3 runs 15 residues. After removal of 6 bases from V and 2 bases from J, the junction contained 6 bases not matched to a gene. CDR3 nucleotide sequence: TGTGCCAGCAGCACGGGACTACTAAACACCGGGGAGCTGTTTTTT. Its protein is CASSTGLLNTGELFF.

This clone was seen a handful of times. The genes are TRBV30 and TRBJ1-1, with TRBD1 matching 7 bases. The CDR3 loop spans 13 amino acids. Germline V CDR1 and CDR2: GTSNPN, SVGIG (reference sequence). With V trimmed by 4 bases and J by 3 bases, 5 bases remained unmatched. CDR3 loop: CAWTGTEYTEAFF. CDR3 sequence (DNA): TGTGCCTGGACAGGGACAGAATACACTGAAGCTTTCTTT.

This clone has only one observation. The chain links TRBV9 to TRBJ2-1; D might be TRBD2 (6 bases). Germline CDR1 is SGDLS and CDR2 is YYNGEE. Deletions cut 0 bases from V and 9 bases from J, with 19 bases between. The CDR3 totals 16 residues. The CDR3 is CASSVDAGHLQGEQFF. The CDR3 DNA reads TGTGCCAGCAGCGTAGATGCGGGGCACCTCCAGGGTGAGCAGTTCTTC.

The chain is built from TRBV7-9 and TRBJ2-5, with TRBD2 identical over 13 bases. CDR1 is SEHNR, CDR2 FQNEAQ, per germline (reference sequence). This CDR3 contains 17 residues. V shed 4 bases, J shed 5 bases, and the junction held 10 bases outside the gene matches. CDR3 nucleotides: TGTGCCAGCAGCTCTTCCCCGACTAGCGGGGGGCGGGAGACCCAGTACTTC. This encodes CASSSSPTSGGRETQYF.

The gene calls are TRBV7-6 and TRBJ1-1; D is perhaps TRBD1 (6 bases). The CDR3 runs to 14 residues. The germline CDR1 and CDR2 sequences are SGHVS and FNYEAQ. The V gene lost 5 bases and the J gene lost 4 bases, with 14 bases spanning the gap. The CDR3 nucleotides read TGTGCCAGCAGCCCACAGGGAAGGGGCACTGAAGCTTTCTTT. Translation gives CASSPQGRGTEAFF.

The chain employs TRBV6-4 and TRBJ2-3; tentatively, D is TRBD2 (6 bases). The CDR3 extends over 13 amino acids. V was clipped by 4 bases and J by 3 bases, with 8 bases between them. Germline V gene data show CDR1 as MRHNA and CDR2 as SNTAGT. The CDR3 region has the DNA TGTGCCAGCAGTGCGCGGGAAACAGATACGCAGTATTTT. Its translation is CASSARETDTQYF.

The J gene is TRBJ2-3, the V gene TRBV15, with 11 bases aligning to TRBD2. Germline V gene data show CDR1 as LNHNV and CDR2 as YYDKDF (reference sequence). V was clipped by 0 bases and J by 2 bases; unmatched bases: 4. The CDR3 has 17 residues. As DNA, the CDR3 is TGTGCCACCAGCAGAGAGAAGACTAGCGGGACCACAGATACGCAGTATTTT. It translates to CATSREKTSGTTDTQYF. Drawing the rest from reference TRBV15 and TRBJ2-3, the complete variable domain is DAMVIQNPRYQVTQFGKPVTLSCSQTLNHNVMYWYQQKSSQAPKLLFHYYDKDFNNEADTPDNFQSRRPNTSFCFLDIRSPGLGDTAMYLCATSREKTSGTTDTQYFGPGTRLTVL.

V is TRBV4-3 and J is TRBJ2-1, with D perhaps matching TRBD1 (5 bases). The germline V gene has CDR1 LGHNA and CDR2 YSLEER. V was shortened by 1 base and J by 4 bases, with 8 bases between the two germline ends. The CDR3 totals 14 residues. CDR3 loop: CASSQVGVYNEQFF. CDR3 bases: TGCGCCAGCAGCCAAGTAGGGGTATACAATGAGCAGTTCTTC.

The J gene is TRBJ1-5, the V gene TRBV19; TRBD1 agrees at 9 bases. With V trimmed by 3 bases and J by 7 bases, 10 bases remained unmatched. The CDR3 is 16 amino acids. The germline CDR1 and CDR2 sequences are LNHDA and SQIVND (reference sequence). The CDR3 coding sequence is TGTGCCAGTAGTATTAAGGACAGGGGATATCGGCAGCCCCAGCATTTT. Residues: CASSIKDRGYRQPQHF.

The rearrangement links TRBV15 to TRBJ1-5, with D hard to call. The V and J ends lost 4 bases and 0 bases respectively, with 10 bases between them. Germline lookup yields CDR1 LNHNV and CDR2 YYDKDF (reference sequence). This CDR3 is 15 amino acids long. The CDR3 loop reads CATSTSEVSNQPQHF. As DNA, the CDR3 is TGTGCCACCAGCACGAGTGAAGTTAGCAATCAGCCCCAGCATTTT.

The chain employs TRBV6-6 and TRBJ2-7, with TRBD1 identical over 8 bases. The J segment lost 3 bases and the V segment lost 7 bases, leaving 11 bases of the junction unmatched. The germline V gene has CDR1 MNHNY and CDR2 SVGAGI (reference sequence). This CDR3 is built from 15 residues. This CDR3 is CASIPSGTGLYEQYF. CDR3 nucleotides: TGTGCCAGCATCCCCTCCGGGACAGGCCTCTACGAGCAGTACTTC.

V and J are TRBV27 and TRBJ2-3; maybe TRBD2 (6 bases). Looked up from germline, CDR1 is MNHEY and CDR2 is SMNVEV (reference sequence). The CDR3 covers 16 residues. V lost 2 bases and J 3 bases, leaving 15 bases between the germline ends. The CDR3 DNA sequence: TGTGCCAGCAGTTTACGGTCGGGAGAAGTTACAGATACGCAGTATTTT. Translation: CASSLRSGEVTDTQYF.

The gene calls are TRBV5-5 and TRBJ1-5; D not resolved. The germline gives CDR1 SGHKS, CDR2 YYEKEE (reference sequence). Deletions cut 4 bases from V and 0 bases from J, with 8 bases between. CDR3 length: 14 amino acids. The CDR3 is CASSRYYSNQPQHF. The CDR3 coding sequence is TGTGCCAGCAGCCGGTACTATAGCAATCAGCCCCAGCATTTT.

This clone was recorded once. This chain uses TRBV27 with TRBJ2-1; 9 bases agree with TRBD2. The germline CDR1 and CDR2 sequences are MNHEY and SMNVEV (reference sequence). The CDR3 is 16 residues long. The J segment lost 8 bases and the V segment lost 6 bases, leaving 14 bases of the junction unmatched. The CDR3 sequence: CASRSLREGSTHEQFF. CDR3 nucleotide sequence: TGTGCCAGCAGGAGCTTGCGGGAGGGATCTACACATGAGCAGTTCTTC.

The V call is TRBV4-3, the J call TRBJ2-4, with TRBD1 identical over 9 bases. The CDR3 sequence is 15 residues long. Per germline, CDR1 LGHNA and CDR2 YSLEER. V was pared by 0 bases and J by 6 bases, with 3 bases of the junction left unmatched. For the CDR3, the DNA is TGCGCCAGCAGCCAAGATGGGACAGGGATAAACATTCAGTACTTC. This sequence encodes CASSQDGTGINIQYF.